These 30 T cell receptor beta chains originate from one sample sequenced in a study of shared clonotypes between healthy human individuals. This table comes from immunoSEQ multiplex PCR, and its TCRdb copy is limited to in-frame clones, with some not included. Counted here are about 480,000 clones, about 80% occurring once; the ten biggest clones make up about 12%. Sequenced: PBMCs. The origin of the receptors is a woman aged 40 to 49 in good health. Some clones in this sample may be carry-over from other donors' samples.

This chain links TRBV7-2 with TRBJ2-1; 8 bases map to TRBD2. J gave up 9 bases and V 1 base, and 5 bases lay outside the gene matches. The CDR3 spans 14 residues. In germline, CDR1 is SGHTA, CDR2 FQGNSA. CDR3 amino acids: CASSLDPGGVEQFF. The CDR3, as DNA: TGTGCCAGCAGCTTAGATCCGGGGGGGGTTGAGCAGTTCTTC. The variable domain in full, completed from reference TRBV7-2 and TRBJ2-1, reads GAGVSQSPSNKVTEKGKDVELRCDPISGHTALYWYRQSLGQGLEFLIYFQGNSAPDKSGLPSDRFSAERTGGSVSTLTIQRTQQEDSAVYLCASSLDPGGVEQFFGPGTRLTVL.

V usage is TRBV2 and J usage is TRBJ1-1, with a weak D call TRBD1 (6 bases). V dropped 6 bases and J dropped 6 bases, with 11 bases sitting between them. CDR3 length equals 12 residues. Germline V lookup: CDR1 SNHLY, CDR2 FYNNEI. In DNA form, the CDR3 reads TGTGCCAGCAGCGACAGGTGGCCTGAAGCTTTCTTT. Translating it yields CASSDRWPEAFF.

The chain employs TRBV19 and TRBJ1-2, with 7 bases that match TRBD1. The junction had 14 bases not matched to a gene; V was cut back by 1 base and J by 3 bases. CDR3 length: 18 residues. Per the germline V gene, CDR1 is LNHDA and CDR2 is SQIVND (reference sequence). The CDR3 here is CASSIAQPVGTAYYGYTF. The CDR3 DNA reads TGTGCCAGTAGTATAGCCCAACCGGTTGGGACAGCATACTATGGCTACACCTTC.

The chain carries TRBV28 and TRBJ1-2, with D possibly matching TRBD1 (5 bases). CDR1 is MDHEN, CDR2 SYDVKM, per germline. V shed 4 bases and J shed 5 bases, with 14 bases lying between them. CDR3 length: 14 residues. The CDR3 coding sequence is TGTGCCAGCAGTTCCCAGAGGGGAGTATATGGCTACACCTTC. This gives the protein CASSSQRGVYGYTF.

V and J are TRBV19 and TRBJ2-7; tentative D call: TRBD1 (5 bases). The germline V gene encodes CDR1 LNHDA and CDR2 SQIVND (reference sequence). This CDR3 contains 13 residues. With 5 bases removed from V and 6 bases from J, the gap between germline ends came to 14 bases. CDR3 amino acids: CASSQGVISEQYF. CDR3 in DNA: TGTGCCAGTAGTCAAGGGGTAATCTCCGAGCAGTACTTC.

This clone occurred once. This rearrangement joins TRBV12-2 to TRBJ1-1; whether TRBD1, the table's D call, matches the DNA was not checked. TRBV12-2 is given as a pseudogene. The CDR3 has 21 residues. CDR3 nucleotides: TGTGCAAGTCGCTTAGATACCTTATGGAGGGGGCTGGGAGTTTGGTTCACTGAAGCTTTCTTT. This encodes CASRLDTLWRGLGVWFTEAFF.

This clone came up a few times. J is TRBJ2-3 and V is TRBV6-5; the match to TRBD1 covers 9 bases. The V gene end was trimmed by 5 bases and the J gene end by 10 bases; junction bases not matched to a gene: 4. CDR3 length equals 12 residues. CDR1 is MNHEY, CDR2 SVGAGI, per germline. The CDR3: CASSLQGAAQYF. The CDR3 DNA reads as TGTGCCAGCAGTCTACAGGGGGCAGCGCAGTATTTT.

CDR3 amino acids: CASSADRVIGWGKAGNTIYF. The CDR3 DNA follows: TGTGCCAGCAGTGCCGACCGCGTAATCGGATGGGGTAAGGCTGGAAACACCATATATTTT. The chain is built from TRBV28 and TRBJ1-3, with D hard to call. Germline V gene sequence: CDR1 MDHEN, CDR2 SYDVKM. CDR3 length: 20 residues. V was pared by 5 bases and J by 2 bases, with 28 bases between.

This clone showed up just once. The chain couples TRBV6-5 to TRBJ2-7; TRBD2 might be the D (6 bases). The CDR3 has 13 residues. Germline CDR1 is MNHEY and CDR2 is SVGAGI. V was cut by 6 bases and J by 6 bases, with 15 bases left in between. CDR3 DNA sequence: TGTGCCAGCAGGATTCAGGAGGGCTTCGAGCAGTACTTC. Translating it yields CASRIQEGFEQYF.

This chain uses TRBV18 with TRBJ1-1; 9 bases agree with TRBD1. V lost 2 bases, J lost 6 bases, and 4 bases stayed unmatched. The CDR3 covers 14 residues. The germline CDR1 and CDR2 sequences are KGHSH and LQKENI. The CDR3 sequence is CASSPGTGGPEAFF. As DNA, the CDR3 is TGTGCCAGCTCACCAGGAACAGGGGGCCCTGAAGCTTTCTTT.

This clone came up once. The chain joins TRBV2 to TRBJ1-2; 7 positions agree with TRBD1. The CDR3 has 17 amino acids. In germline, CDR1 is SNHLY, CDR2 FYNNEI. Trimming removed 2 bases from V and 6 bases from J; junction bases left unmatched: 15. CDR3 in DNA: TGTGCCAGCAGTGAATTCGAAGGGGGCAGGGGCCTCGATGGCTACACCTTC. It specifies CASSEFEGGRGLDGYTF.

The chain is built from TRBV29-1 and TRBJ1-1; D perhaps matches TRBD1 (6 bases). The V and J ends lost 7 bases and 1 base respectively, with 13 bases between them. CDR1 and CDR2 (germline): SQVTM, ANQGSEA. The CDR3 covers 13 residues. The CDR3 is CSGGGQSNTEAFF. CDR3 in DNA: TGCAGCGGGGGAGGACAGTCGAACACTGAAGCTTTCTTT.

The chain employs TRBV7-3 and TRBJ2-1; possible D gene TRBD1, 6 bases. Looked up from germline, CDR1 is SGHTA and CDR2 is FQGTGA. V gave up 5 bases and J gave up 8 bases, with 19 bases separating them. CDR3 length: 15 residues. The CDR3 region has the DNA TGTGCCAGCAGCCTTACAGGGTCGGGCATCGATGAGCAGTTCTTC. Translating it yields CASSLTGSGIDEQFF.

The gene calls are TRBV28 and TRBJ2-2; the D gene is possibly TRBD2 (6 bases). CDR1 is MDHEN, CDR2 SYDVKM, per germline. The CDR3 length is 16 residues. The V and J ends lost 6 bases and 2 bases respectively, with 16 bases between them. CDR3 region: CASRRTGVLNTGELFF. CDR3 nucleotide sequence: TGTGCCAGCAGACGTACGGGGGTTTTAAACACCGGGGAGCTGTTTTTT.

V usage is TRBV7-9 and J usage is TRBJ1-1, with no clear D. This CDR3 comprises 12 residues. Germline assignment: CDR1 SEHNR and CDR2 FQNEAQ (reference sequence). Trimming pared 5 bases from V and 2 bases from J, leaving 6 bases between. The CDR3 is CASSDHNTEAFF. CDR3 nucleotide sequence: TGTGCCAGCAGCGATCATAACACTGAAGCTTTCTTT.

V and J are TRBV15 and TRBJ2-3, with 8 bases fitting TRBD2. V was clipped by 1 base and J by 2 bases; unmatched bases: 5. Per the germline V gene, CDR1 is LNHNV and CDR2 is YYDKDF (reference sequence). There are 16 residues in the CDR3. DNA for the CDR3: TGTGCCACCAGCAGAGCCCCGGGAGGGTCCACAGATACGCAGTATTTT. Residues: CATSRAPGGSTDTQYF.

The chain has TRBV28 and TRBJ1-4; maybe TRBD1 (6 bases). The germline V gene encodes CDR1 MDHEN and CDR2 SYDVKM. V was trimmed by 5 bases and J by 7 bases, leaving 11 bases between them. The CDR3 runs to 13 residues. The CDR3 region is CASSPPQGEKLFF. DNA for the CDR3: TGTGCCAGCAGTCCCCCACAGGGTGAAAAACTGTTTTTT.

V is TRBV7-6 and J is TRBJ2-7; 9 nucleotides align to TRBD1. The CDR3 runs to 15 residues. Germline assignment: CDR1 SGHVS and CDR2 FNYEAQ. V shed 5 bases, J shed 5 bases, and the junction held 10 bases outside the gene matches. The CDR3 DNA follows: TGTGCCAGCAGCCCCTACCCAGGGACAGGGAACGAGCAGTACTTC. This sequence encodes CASSPYPGTGNEQYF.

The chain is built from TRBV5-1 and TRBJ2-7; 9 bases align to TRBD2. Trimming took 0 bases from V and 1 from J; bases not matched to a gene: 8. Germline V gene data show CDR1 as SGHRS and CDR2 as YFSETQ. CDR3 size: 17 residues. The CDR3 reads CASSLGVAGERSYEQYF. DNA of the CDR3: TGCGCCAGCAGCTTGGGAGTAGCGGGGGAGAGGTCCTACGAGCAGTACTTC.

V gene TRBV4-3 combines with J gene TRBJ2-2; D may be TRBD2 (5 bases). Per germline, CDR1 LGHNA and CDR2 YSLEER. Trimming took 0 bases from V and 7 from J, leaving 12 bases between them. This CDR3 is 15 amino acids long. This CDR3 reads CASSQETGLVGELFF. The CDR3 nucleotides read TGCGCCAGCAGCCAAGAGACGGGGTTGGTCGGGGAGCTGTTTTTT.

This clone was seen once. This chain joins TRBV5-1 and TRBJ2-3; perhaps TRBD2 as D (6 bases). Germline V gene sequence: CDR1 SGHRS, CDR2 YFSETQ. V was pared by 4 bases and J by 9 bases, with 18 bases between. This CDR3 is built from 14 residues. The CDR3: CASSSLAQPDTQYF. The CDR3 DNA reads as TGCGCCAGCAGCAGCCTAGCGCAACCCGACACGCAGTATTTT. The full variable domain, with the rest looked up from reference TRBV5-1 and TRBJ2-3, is KAGVTQTPRYLIKTRGQQVTLSCSPISGHRSVSWYQQTPGQGLQFLFEYFSETQRNKGNFPGRFSGRQFSNSRSEMNVSTLELGDSALYLCASSSLAQPDTQYFGPGTRLTVL.

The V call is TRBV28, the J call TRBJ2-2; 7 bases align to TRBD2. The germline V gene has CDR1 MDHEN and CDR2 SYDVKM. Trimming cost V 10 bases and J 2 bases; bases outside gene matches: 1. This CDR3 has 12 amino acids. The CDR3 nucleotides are TGTGCCATGGGACTAAACACCGGGGAGCTGTTTTTT. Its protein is CAMGLNTGELFF.

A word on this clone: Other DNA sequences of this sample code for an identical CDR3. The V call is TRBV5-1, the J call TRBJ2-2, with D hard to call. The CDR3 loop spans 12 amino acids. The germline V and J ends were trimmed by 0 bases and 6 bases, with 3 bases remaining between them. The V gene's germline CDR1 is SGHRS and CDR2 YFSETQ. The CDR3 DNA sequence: TGCGCCAGCAGCTTGGGCCCCGGGGAGCTGTTTTTT. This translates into CASSLGPGELFF.

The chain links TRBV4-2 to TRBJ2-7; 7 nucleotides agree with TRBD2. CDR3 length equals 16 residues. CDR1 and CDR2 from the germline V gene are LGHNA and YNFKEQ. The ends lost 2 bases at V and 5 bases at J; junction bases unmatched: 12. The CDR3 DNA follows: TGTGCCAGCAGCCAAAATGGGGGAGGGACCTTTGACGAGCAGTACTTC. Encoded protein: CASSQNGGGTFDEQYF.

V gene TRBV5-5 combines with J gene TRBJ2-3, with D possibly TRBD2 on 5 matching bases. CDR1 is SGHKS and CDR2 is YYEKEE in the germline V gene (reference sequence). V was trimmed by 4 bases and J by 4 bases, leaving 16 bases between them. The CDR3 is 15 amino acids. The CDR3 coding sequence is TGTGCCAGCAGCCGTAGCGTGACCGATGCAGATACGCAGTATTTT. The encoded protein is CASSRSVTDADTQYF.

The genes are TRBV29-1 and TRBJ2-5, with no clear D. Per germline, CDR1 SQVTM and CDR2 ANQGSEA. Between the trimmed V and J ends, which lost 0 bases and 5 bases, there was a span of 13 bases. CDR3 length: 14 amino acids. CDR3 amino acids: CSVEDRWVRETQYF. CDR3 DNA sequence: TGCAGCGTTGAAGATCGGTGGGTACGGGAGACCCAGTACTTC.

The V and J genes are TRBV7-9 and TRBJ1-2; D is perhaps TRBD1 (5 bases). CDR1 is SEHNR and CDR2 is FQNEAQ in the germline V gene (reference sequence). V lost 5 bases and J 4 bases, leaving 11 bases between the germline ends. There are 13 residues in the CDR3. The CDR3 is CASSPWTTYGYTF. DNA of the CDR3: TGTGCCAGCAGCCCATGGACAACCTATGGCTACACCTTC. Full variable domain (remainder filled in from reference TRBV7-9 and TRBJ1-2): DTGVSQNPRHKITKRGQNVTFRCDPISEHNRLYWYRQTLGQGPEFLTYFQNEAQLEKSRLLSDRFSAERPKGSFSTLEIQRTEQGDSAMYLCASSPWTTYGYTFGSGTRLTVV.

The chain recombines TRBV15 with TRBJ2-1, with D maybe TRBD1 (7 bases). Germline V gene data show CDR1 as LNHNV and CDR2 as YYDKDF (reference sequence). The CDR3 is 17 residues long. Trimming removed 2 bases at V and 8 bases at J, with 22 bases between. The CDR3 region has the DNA TGTGCCACCAGCAGACCCCCGACTAGTCAGGGGGTTGATGAGCAGTTCTTC. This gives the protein CATSRPPTSQGVDEQFF.

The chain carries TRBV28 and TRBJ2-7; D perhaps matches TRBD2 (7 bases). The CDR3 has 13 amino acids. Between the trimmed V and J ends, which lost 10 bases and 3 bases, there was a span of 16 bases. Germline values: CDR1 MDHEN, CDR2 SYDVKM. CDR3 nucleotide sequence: TGTGCCACCTCGACAGGCGGGGGCTACGAGCAGTACTTC. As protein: CATSTGGGYEQYF.

The CDR3 protein is CASSLNQPQHF. The DNA of the CDR3 is TGTGCCAGCAGCCTCAATCAGCCCCAGCATTTT. The chain combines TRBV6-1 with TRBJ1-5; no clear D gene. V gave up 6 bases and J gave up 3 bases, with 3 bases separating them. CDR1 and CDR2 from the germline V gene are MNHNS and SASEGT. CDR3 length equals 11 residues.